This TCR beta chain was recovered during a study of shared clonotypes between healthy human individuals. The material for each subset, its genomic DNA, was split evenly across several immunoSEQ plates. Repertoires were generated with immunoSEQ multiplex PCR, while TCRdb's copy carries only in-frame clones and drops some. The sample lists about 2.4 million clones; roughly 93% were seen once. Study results and caveats: Clonotypes shared by all four donors outscored non-shared clonotypes in generation probability. The study drew on few donors, limiting represented genetic and exposure-history diversity.

CDR1 is MDHEN, CDR2 SYDVKM, per germline. The V end was cut by 6 bases, the J end by 2 bases, with 13 bases between. The CDR3 covers 14 residues. With regard to this clone: Its matching antigen is unknown.

Sequenced: naive CD4+ T cells from PBMCs. This sample's subset: CD45RA+ positively selected. This sequence joins TRBV28 and TRBJ2-5; D might be TRBD1 (6 bases). This clonotype was obtained from a young man in good health. Some clones in this sample may be carry-over from other donors' samples. Written as DNA, the CDR3 is TGTGCCAGCAGCATCAGGGGAGAGCAAGAGACCCAGTACTTC. The encoded protein is CASSIRGEQETQYF.